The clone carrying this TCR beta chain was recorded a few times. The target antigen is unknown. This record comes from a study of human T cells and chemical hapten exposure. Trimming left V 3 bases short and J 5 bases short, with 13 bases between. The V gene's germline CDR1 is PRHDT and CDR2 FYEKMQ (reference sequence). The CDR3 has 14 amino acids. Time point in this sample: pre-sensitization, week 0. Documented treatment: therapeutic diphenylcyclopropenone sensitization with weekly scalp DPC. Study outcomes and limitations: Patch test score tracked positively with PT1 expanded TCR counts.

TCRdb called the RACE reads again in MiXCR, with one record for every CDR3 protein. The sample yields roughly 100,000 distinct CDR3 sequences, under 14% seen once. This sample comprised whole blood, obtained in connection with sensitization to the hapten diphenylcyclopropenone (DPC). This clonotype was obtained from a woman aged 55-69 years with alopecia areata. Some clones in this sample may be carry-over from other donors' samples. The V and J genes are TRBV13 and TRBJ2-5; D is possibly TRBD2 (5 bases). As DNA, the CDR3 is TGTGCCAGCAGCTTTAGTAGCTCGGGGGAGACCCAGTACTTC. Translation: CASSFSSSGETQYF.